One sample yielded the 2 T cell receptor beta chains listed below, sequenced in a study of CD8+CD57+ T cells in acquired aplastic anemia. CDR3 and TCR beta VDJ profiling relied on a genomic DNA template. TCRdb independently ran MiXCR on the reads; one entry per CDR3 protein. The sample shows 350,000 to 450,000 distinct CDR3 sequences, 65% to 80% of them seen only once. The sequenced sample was sorted CD4+, CD8+, or CD8+CD57+ T cells (not recorded which) from PBMCs. These receptor sequences come from a human donor in good health, serving as a control.

Comment on this clonotype: A much larger clone lies a single base off, so this may be a read error. Because the CDR3's place on the DNA is in doubt, the DNA is left out and the CDR3 is given as listed by TCRdb. CDR3 region: CASTGRRRSTSGQYF. V usage is TRBV7-9 and J usage is TRBJ2-7; the listed D gene, TRBD2, was not tested against the DNA. 15 amino acids form the CDR3, both terminal residues included. Germline V gene sequence: CDR1 SEHNR, CDR2 FQNEAQ (reference sequence).

For this clonotype: This may be a read error: a much more frequent sequence differs by one nucleotide. The V and J genes are TRBV4-3 and TRBJ1-1; TRBD1 matches at 8 bases. The CDR3 length is 14 residues. Per the germline V gene, CDR1 is LGHNA and CDR2 is YSLEER. V shed 5 bases, J shed 10 bases, and the junction held 12 bases outside the gene matches. The CDR3 DNA reads TGCGCCAGCAGCTCCCAAGGCAGGGGGCGCGCAGCTTTCTTT. Protein sequence: CASSSQGRGRAAFF.